This TCR beta chain was sequenced for a study of immune cell composition in non-small cell lung cancer. The length of the CDR3 is 16 residues. V lost 0 bases, J lost 2 bases, and 2 bases stayed unmatched. The germline CDR1 and CDR2 sequences are SGHRS and YFSETQ. About this clone: The antigen is unknown.

Regarding the study as a whole: It was not proven that tumour-reactive clones equal dominant tumour-associated clones.

Generated by immunoSEQ multiplex PCR, the TCRdb table keeps only in-frame clones and is missing some. The profile shows over 7,000 clones, 70% to 85% of them singletons. The normal lung sample lay at least 3 cm, and maximally far, from the tumour. The V call is TRBV5-1, the J call TRBJ2-7; 13 nucleotides align to TRBD2. What was sequenced was non-adjacent lung tissue. The receptor was isolated from a human donor with non-small cell lung cancer. The CDR3 spells CASSLAGLAGTYEQYF. The CDR3 DNA follows: TGCGCCAGCAGCTTGGCGGGACTAGCGGGAACCTACGAGCAGTACTTC.